What follows are 29 T cell receptor beta chains derived from one specimen sequenced in a study of cytomegalovirus exposure and HLA in healthy donors. The PCR used 60 Vbeta and 13 Jbeta primers. Data came from immunoSEQ multiplex PCR; TCRdb stores just in-frame clones and leaves some out. The sample has roughly 160,000 clones, approximately 88% seen once. Sequenced input: PBMCs. The receptors here all came from a boy younger than 10 in good health and CMV-seronegative.

The chain recombines TRBV6-1 with TRBJ2-5; the D gene is possibly TRBD1 (6 bases). CDR3 length equals 13 residues. V gave up 6 bases and J gave up 2 bases, with 10 bases separating them. Looked up from germline, CDR1 is MNHNS and CDR2 is SASEGT. The CDR3 nucleotides read TGTGCCAGCAGGGGGGCAGGTCAAGAGACCCAGTACTTC. This sequence encodes CASRGAGQETQYF.

The chain employs TRBV2 and TRBJ1-6, with 7 bases lining up with TRBD1. The CDR3 runs 15 residues. Germline CDR1 and CDR2: SNHLY and FYNNEI. J lost 10 bases, V lost 6 bases, and 12 bases had no gene match. The CDR3 DNA follows: TGTGCCAGCAGCGCGAGACAGGGTCAGGAATCACCCCTCCACTTT. It translates to CASSARQGQESPLHF.

This rearrangement joins TRBV21-1 to TRBJ1-1; the table assigns TRBD1, which was not confirmed against the DNA. TRBV21-1 is deemed a pseudogene. This CDR3 spans 15 amino acids. The CDR3 bases are TGTGCCAGCCCCCAGGTGGCCTCGCGCAAGTGTGAAGCTTTCTTT. Protein: CASPQVASRKCEAFF.

The gene calls are TRBV14 and TRBJ1-2; maybe TRBD1 (6 bases). This CDR3 is 13 amino acids long. CDR1 is SGHDN and CDR2 is FVKESK in the germline V gene. V was pared by 3 bases and J by 4 bases, with 9 bases between. CDR3 in amino acids: CASSQGGPYGYTF. In nucleotides, the CDR3 is TGTGCCAGCAGCCAGGGGGGGCCCTATGGCTACACCTTC.

This rearrangement joins TRBV7-6 to TRBJ1-2, with TRBD1 identical over 7 bases. CDR1 and CDR2 (germline): SGHVS, FNYEAQ. The CDR3 totals 12 residues. Trimming at V came to 5 bases and at J to 8 bases, leaving 5 bases not matched to a gene. The CDR3 DNA is TGTGCCAGCAGCCCCCTAGGGGGCGGCTACACCTTC. Its translation is CASSPLGGGYTF.

The CDR3 region is CASSQAPGGYKQYF. The DNA of the CDR3 is TGTGCCAGCAGCCAAGCTCCAGGGGGTTACAAGCAGTACTTC. The chain employs TRBV14 and TRBJ2-7; 7 nucleotides line up with TRBD1. V gave up 1 base and J gave up 8 bases; unmatched junction bases: 8. The CDR3 loop spans 14 amino acids. Looked up from germline, CDR1 is SGHDN and CDR2 is FVKESK. The variable domain in full, with the rest retrieved from reference TRBV14 and TRBJ2-7, is EAGVTQFPSHSVIEKGQTVTLRCDPISGHDNLYWYRRVMGKEIKFLLHFVKESKQDESGMPNNRFLAERTGGTYSTLKVQPAELEDSGVYFCASSQAPGGYKQYFGPGTRLTVT.

The chain carries TRBV30 and TRBJ1-4; TRBD1 matches at 8 bases. Germline V gene sequence: CDR1 GTSNPN, CDR2 SVGIG (reference sequence). The CDR3 is 14 residues long. The V segment lost 2 bases and the J segment 5 bases; nucleotides outside the gene matches: 4. CDR3 region: CAWSPDRGNEKLFF. The CDR3 DNA reads as TGTGCCTGGAGTCCCGACAGGGGAAATGAAAAACTGTTTTTT.

This clone was observed a single time. CDR3 nucleotide sequence: TGTGCCAGCAGCCCCCGGACTAGCCCCAATGAGCAGTTCTTC. It yields the protein CASSPRTSPNEQFF. This chain links TRBV9 with TRBJ2-1; TRBD2 agrees at 8 bases. CDR1 and CDR2 from the germline V gene are SGDLS and YYNGEE. This CDR3 is 14 amino acids long. With V trimmed by 4 bases and J by 6 bases, 6 bases remained unmatched.

This chain connects TRBV2 to TRBJ2-3, with unresolved D. The CDR3 runs to 14 residues. The V end lost 0 bases, the J end lost 1 base, and 5 bases lay between the germline ends. Germline V gene lookup returns CDR1 SNHLY and CDR2 FYNNEI. CDR3 loop: CASSEAGRTDTQYF. The DNA for the CDR3 is TGTGCCAGCAGTGAAGCTGGCCGCACAGATACGCAGTATTTT.

The genes are TRBV4-2 and TRBJ1-4; 7 bases match TRBD1. Germline CDR1 is LGHNA and CDR2 is YNFKEQ. The CDR3 length is 15 residues. Trimming at V came to 4 bases and at J to 4 bases, leaving 6 bases not matched to a gene. The DNA for the CDR3 is TGTGCCAGCAGCCTCCAGGGGGGCCTTAATGAAAAACTGTTTTTT. The encoded protein is CASSLQGGLNEKLFF.

The chain is built from TRBV18 and TRBJ2-5; the match to TRBD2 covers 8 bases. This CDR3 has 14 amino acids. V gave up 6 bases and J gave up 1 base; unmatched junction bases: 4. Germline loops: CDR1 KGHSH, CDR2 LQKENI. The CDR3 region is CASSRAGGQETQYF. CDR3 DNA sequence: TGTGCCAGCTCCCGCGCGGGGGGCCAAGAGACCCAGTACTTC.

V gene TRBV30 combines with J gene TRBJ1-2, with 11 bases fitting TRBD1. The V segment lost 5 bases and the J segment 4 bases; nucleotides outside the gene matches: 6. The CDR3 runs 14 residues. Germline CDR1 and CDR2: GTSNPN and SVGIG (reference sequence). CDR3 bases: TGTGCCTGGGGACAGGGGGCAATAAGCTATGGCTACACCTTC. It yields the protein CAWGQGAISYGYTF.

Concerning this clone: The CDR3 end shows no conserved phenylalanine or tryptophan, and so a read error is likely. The chain joins TRBV4-3 to TRBJ2-7, with D tentatively TRBD1 (6 bases). This CDR3 spans 16 amino acids. The V end was cut by 0 bases, the J end by 3 bases, with 15 bases between. Germline V gives CDR1 LGHNA, CDR2 YSLEER. CDR3 nucleotides: TGCGCCAGCAGCCAAGATACAGGACAAGGGGGCTACGAGCAGTACCTC. The encoded protein is CASSQDTGQGGYEQYL.

This chain links TRBV27 with TRBJ1-2; possibly TRBD1 for D (6 bases). V dropped 1 base and J dropped 7 bases, with 19 bases sitting between them. This CDR3 contains 16 residues. Per germline, CDR1 MNHEY and CDR2 SMNVEV (reference sequence). The CDR3 DNA is TGTGCCAGCAGTTTATACCAGGGGACCACGGTGGGTGGCTACACCTTC. Amino acid sequence: CASSLYQGTTVGGYTF.

The chain joins TRBV5-1 to TRBJ2-1, with 9 bases identical to TRBD2. Germline V CDR1 and CDR2: SGHRS, YFSETQ. The CDR3 consists of 14 residues. J gave up 6 bases and V 3 bases, and 4 bases lay outside the gene matches. This chain's CDR3 is CASSSGTSPNEQFF. DNA for the CDR3: TGCGCCAGCAGCTCCGGGACTAGCCCCAATGAGCAGTTCTTC.

The CDR3 reads CASSQVDFATTEAFF. The CDR3 coding sequence is TGTGCCAGCAGCCAAGTCGATTTCGCTACCACTGAAGCTTTCTTT. The J gene is TRBJ1-1, the V gene TRBV4-2; D call uncertain. Deletions cut 1 base from V and 4 bases from J, with 13 bases between. CDR3 length: 15 residues. Germline values: CDR1 LGHNA, CDR2 YNFKEQ.

The V and J genes are TRBV5-1 and TRBJ1-5; 7 nucleotides align to TRBD1. The CDR3 runs to 15 residues. The trim removed 0 bases at V and 6 bases at J, leaving 6 bases unmatched. The germline V gene has CDR1 SGHRS and CDR2 YFSETQ. Here the CDR3 reads CASSLGAGGGQPQHF. CDR3 nucleotide sequence: TGCGCCAGCAGCTTGGGGGCAGGGGGAGGTCAGCCCCAGCATTTT.

This chain's CDR3 is CASSLSPGQKYGYTF. CDR3 coding DNA: TGTGCCAGCAGTTTATCGCCAGGACAGAAGTATGGCTACACCTTC. The chain carries TRBV27 and TRBJ1-2; D might be TRBD1 (6 bases). Trimming pared 0 bases from V and 5 bases from J, leaving 13 bases between. The CDR3 spans 15 residues. The germline CDR1 and CDR2 sequences are MNHEY and SMNVEV (reference sequence).

The chain links TRBV7-8 to TRBJ2-7, with 8 bases lining up with TRBD2. The J segment lost 4 bases and the V segment lost 4 bases, leaving 9 bases of the junction unmatched. The germline V gene encodes CDR1 SGHVS and CDR2 FQNEAQ. The CDR3 runs to 15 residues. In nucleotides, the CDR3 is TGTGCCAGCAGCTCTGGGACTAGAGCGTGGTACGAGCAGTACTTC. Amino acid sequence: CASSSGTRAWYEQYF.

The chain links TRBV30 to TRBJ2-1; perhaps TRBD2 as D (5 bases). In germline, CDR1 is GTSNPN, CDR2 SVGIG (reference sequence). This CDR3 contains 14 residues. The V end lost 2 bases, the J end lost 0 bases, and 8 bases lay between the germline ends. The CDR3 DNA reads as TGTGCCTGGAGTACTAGTGACTCCTACAATGAGCAGTTCTTC. This translates into CAWSTSDSYNEQFF.

The chain carries TRBV14 and TRBJ1-1, with unresolved D. The length of the CDR3 is 13 residues. Germline V lookup: CDR1 SGHDN, CDR2 FVKESK. Trimming removed 6 bases from V and 1 base from J, with 9 bases in between. CDR3 bases: TGTGCCAGCAGACATGGCCCGAACACTGAAGCTTTCTTT. Amino acid sequence: CASRHGPNTEAFF.

V and J are TRBV7-6 and TRBJ2-1, with TRBD1 matching 7 bases. The CDR3 sequence is 15 residues long. V dropped 5 bases and J dropped 1; count of bases not matched to a gene: 5. Per the germline V gene, CDR1 is SGHVS and CDR2 is FNYEAQ. The CDR3 loop is CASSPNRGSYNEQFF. CDR3 nucleotides: TGTGCCAGCAGCCCCAACAGGGGATCCTACAATGAGCAGTTCTTC.

V is TRBV6-1 and J is TRBJ1-1; 9 bases align to TRBD1. Germline CDR1 reads MNHNS; CDR2 reads SASEGT. The length of the CDR3 is 15 residues. V shed 6 bases, J shed 0 bases, and the junction held 5 bases outside the gene matches. The CDR3 loop is CASSKQGAMNTEAFF. As DNA, the CDR3 is TGTGCCAGCAGCAAACAGGGGGCAATGAACACTGAAGCTTTCTTT.

This chain joins TRBV19 and TRBJ2-1, with TRBD2 matching 8 bases. CDR3 length: 14 amino acids. The V segment lost 7 bases and the J segment 5 bases; nucleotides outside the gene matches: 7. Germline V gives CDR1 LNHDA, CDR2 SQIVND (reference sequence). CDR3 loop: CASTATSGHNEQFF. In DNA, the CDR3 is TGTGCCAGTACCGCAACTAGCGGTCACAATGAGCAGTTCTTC.

The rearrangement uses TRBV7-6 and TRBJ2-3, with D perhaps TRBD2 (7 bases). The V end was cut by 5 bases, the J end by 4 bases, with 13 bases between. The germline CDR1 and CDR2 sequences are SGHVS and FNYEAQ. The CDR3 spans 14 residues. CDR3 nucleotide sequence: TGTGCCAGCAGCCTTAAGGGGGGGTCAGATACGCAGTATTTT. This translates into CASSLKGGSDTQYF. Filled out from reference TRBV7-6 and TRBJ2-3, the complete variable domain reads GAGVSQSPRYKVTKRGQDVALRCDPISGHVSLYWYRQALGQGPEFLTYFNYEAQQDKSGLPNDRFSAERPEGSISTLTIQRTEQRDSAMYRCASSLKGGSDTQYFGPGTRLTVL.

The chain is built from TRBV7-2 and TRBJ2-7; D might be TRBD1 (5 bases). Germline-derived CDR1 and CDR2 are SGHTA and FQGNSA. Trimming removed 0 bases from V and 5 bases from J, with 8 bases in between. The CDR3 loop spans 13 amino acids. The CDR3 here is CASSLAQGNEQYF. CDR3 bases: TGTGCCAGCAGCTTAGCGCAGGGCAACGAGCAGTACTTC.

The chain is built from TRBV13 and TRBJ2-1; D is possibly TRBD1 (5 bases). The CDR3 is 12 amino acids. Trimming removed 9 bases at V and 9 bases at J, with 15 bases between. Per germline, CDR1 PRHDT and CDR2 FYEKMQ (reference sequence). CDR3 coding DNA: TGTGCCAGTAACGTGGGGCAGACTGAGCAGTTCTTC. Its translation is CASNVGQTEQFF.

The chain has TRBV29-1 and TRBJ1-2; no clear D. The CDR3 is 14 amino acids. Germline CDR1 SQVTM, CDR2 ANQGSEA. The V end lost 7 bases, the J end lost 3 bases, and 18 bases lay between the germline ends. The CDR3 sequence is CSAKYTSEDYGYTF. Written as DNA, the CDR3 is TGCAGCGCTAAGTATACCTCGGAGGACTATGGCTACACCTTC.

This clone turned up a few times. The chain is built from TRBV25-1 and TRBJ2-5; 9 bases agree with TRBD2. V was clipped by 5 bases and J by 3 bases; unmatched bases: 13. Per germline, CDR1 MGHDK and CDR2 SYGVNS. CDR3 size: 17 residues. Here the CDR3 reads CASSHRPPGLAEETQYF. The CDR3 bases are TGTGCCAGCAGTCACCGCCCTCCGGGACTAGCTGAAGAGACCCAGTACTTC.